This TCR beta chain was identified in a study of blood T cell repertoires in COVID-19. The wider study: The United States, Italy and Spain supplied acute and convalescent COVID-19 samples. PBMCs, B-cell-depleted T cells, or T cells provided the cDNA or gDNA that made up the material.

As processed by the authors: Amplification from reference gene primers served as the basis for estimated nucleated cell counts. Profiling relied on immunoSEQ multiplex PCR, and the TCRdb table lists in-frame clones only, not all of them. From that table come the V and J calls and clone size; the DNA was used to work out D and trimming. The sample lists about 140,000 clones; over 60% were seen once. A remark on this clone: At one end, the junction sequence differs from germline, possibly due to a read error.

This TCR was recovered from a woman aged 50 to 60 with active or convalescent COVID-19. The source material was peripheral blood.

DNA of the CDR3: TGTGCTAGCAGCCCTCGTACGGGGGGACCCGAAGAGACCCAGTACTTC. This codes for CASSPRTGGPEETQYF. This chain connects TRBV7-7 to TRBJ2-5; 7 bases map to TRBD2. Germline values: CDR1 SSHAT, CDR2 FNYEAQ (reference sequence). The CDR3 is 16 amino acids. Supplemented by reference TRBV7-7 and TRBJ2-5, the full variable domain reads GAGVSQSPRYKVTKRGQDVTLRCDPISSHATLYWYQQALGQGPEFLTYFNYEAQPDKSGLPSDRFSAERPEGSISTLTIQRTEQRDSAMYRCASSPRTGGPEETQYFGPGTRLLVL.